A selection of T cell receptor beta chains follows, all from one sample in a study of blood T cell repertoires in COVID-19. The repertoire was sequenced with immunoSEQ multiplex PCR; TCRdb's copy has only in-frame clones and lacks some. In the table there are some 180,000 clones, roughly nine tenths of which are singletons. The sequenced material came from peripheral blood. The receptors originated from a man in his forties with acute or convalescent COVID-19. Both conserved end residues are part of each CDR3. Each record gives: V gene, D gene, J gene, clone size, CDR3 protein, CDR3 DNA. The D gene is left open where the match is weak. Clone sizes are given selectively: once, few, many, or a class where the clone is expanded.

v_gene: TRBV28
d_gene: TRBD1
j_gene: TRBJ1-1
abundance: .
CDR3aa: CASTRQGLTEAFF
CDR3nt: TGTGCCAGCACCCGACAGGGATTGACTGAAGCTTTCTTT

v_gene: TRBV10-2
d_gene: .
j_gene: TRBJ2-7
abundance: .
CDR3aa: CASSATATYEQYF
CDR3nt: TGCGCCAGCAGCGCTACAGCAACCTACGAGCAGTACTTC

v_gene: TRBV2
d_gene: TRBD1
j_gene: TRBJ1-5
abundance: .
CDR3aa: CASSEVGGGGEPQHF
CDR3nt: TGTGCCAGCAGTGAAGTCGGAGGAGGGGGCGAGCCCCAGCATTTT

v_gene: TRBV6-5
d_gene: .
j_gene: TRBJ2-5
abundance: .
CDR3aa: CASSYLASETQYF
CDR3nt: TGTGCCAGCAGTTACTTAGCGTCGGAGACCCAGTACTTC

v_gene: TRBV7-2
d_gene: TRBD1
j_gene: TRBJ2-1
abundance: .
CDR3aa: CASSLEQGVIKKRNEQFF
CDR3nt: TGTGCCAGCAGCTTAGAACAGGGGGTAATAAAGAAGAGGAATGAGCAGTTCTTC

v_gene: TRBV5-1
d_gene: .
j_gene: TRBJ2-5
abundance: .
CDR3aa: CASRERQVVETQYF
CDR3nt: TGCGCCAGCAGGGAGAGACAGGTGGTGGAGACCCAGTACTTC

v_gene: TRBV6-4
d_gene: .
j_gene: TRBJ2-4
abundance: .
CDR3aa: CARSMRGDTKNIQYF
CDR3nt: TGTGCCAGGTCTATGCGAGGGGACACCAAAAACATTCAGTACTTC

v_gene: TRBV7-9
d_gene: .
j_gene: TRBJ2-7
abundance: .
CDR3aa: CASSAGRGKTYEQYF
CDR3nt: TGTGCCAGCAGCGCTGGGAGGGGGAAGACCTACGAGCAGTACTTC

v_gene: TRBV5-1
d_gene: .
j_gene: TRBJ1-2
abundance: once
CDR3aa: CASSSDSNYGYTF
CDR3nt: TGCGCCAGCAGCTCAGACAGCAACTATGGCTACACCTTC

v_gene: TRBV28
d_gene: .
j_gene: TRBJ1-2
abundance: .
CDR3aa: CASSATSGVAYGYTF
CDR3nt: TGTGCCAGCAGTGCCACCTCAGGGGTGGCCTATGGCTACACCTTC

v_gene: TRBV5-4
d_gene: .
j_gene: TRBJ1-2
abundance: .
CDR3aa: CASSTLGLRNYGYTF
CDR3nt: TGTGCCAGCAGCACCCTGGGACTAAGAAACTATGGCTACACCTTC

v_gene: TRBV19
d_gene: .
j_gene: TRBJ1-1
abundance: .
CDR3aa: CASSKWGENTEAFF
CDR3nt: TGTGCCAGTAGTAAGTGGGGAGAGAACACTGAAGCTTTCTTT

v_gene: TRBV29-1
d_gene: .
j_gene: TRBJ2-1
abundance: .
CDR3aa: CSVGGDRQFF
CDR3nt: TGCAGCGTTGGGGGGGATCGGCAGTTCTTC

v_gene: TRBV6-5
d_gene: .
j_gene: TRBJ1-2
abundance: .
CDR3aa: CASSYGGLYGYTF
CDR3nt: TGTGCCAGCAGTTACGGTGGGCTCTATGGCTACACCTTC

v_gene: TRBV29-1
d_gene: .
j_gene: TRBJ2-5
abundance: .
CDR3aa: CSVGRDLDQETQYF
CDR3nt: TGCAGCGTTGGGAGGGACCTCGACCAAGAGACCCAGTACTTC

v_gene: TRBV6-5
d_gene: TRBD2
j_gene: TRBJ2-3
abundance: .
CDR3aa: CASSLLAGDTDTQYF
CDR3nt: TGTGCCAGCAGTCTACTAGCGGGGGACACAGATACGCAGTATTTT

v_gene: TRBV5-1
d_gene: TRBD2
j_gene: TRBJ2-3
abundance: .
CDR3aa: CASSSLTSGEADTQYF
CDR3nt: TGCGCCAGCAGCTCACTTACTAGCGGGGAGGCAGATACGCAGTATTTT

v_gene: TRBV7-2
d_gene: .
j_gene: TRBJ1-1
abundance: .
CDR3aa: CASSLFRDPTEAFF
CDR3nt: TGTGCCAGCAGCTTATTCAGGGATCCCACTGAAGCTTTCTTT

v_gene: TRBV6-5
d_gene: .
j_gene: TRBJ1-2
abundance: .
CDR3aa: CASSYSAGSNYGYTF
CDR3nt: TGTGCCAGCAGTTACTCGGCAGGAAGTAACTATGGCTACACCTTC

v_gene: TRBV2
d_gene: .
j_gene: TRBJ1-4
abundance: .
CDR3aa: CASSESAGQLF
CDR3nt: TGTGCCAGCAGTGAATCCGCAGGGCAACTTTTT

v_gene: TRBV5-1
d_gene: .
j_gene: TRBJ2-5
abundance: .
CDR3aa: CASGNQGSQETQYF
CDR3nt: TGCGCCAGCGGGAACCAGGGGAGTCAAGAGACCCAGTACTTC

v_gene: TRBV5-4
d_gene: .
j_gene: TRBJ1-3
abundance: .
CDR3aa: CASSSTRSGNTIYF
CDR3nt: TGTGCCAGCAGCTCGACACGCTCTGGAAACACCATATATTTT

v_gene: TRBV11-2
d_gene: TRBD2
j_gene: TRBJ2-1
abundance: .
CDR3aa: CASSLGPSGGFYNEQFF
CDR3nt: TGTGCCAGCAGCTTAGGCCCCAGCGGGGGGTTCTACAATGAGCAGTTCTTC

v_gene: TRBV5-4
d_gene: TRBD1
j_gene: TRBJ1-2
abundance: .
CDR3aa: CASSLRTGGGGGYTF
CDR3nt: TGTGCCAGCAGCTTGCGGACAGGGGGCGGAGGGGGCTACACCTTC

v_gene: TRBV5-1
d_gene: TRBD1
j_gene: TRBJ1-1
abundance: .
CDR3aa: CASSDRAKDTEAFF
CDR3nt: TGCGCCAGCAGCGACAGGGCTAAGGACACTGAAGCTTTCTTT

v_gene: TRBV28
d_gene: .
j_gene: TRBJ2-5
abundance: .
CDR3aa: CASSPPGVMKTQYF
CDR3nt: TGTGCCAGCAGTCCCCCTGGAGTGATGAAGACCCAGTACTTC

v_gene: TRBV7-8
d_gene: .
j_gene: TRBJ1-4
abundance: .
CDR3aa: CASSLRSTSPLNEKLFF
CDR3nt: TGTGCCAGCAGCCTGAGGTCAACCAGCCCTCTTAATGAAAAACTGTTTTTT

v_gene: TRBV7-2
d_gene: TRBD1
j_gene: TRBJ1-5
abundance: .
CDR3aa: CASSFDRVPQPQHF
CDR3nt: TGTGCCAGCAGCTTTGACAGGGTGCCTCAGCCCCAGCATTTT

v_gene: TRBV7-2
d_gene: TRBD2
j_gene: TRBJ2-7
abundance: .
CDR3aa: CASSPPQRGLSYEQYF
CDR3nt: TGTGCCAGCAGCCCCCCGCAGCGGGGGCTCTCCTACGAGCAGTACTTC

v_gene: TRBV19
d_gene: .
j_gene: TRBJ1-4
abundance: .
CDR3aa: CASSIGGATNEKLFF
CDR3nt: TGTGCCAGTAGTATCGGAGGAGCAACTAATGAAAAACTGTTTTTT

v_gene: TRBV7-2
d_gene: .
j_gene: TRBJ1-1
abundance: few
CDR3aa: CASSLEFRNTEAFF
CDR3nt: TGTGCCAGCAGCTTAGAGTTCAGGAACACTGAAGCTTTCTTT